The T cell receptor (beta chain) described here comes from a study of relationships among human T cell subsets. From mRNA, alpha and beta CDR3 regions were amplified using semiquantitative ARM-PCR. In ARM-PCR, communal superprimers followed tagged nested gene-specific primers for exponential amplification. TCRdb called the multiplex PCR reads again in MiXCR, with one record for every CDR3 protein. The table lists 5,100 or so distinct CDR3 sequences, 78% of them singletons. Trimming took off 3 bases at V and 4 bases at J, with 19 bases between the two ends. This CDR3 region has 18 residues. Germline lookup yields CDR1 SGHAT and CDR2 FQNNGV. This clonotype ranks as hyperexpanded.

The rearrangement uses TRBV11-2 and TRBJ2-6, with a possible D match to TRBD1 (6 bases). The sequence came from a man in his forties or fifties in good health. The sample consisted of total T cells sorted from blood. The CDR3 region is CASSFGQGPNPGANVLTF. CDR3 in DNA: TGTGCCAGCAGCTTTGGGCAGGGGCCCAATCCAGGGGCCAACGTCCTGACTTTC.